These T cell receptor beta chains were read from a single sample in a study of long-term antiretroviral therapy in people with HIV. Produced via immunoSEQ multiplex PCR; TCRdb's table is partial and in-frame only. The table shows about 22,000 clones, with under 90% occurring only once. The specimen comprised unsorted PBMCs, sampled at the start of antiretroviral therapy. These TCRs come from a man in his fifties or sixties with HIV. Each CDR3 is given with its conserved first and last residue. D genes are given only for firm matches. Not every row has a clone size; where given, it reads once, few, many or a size class.

J gene: TRBJ2-7
clone size: once
D gene: .
V gene: TRBV15
CDR3 protein: CATSISSGSSYEQYF
CDR3 DNA: TGTGCCACCAGCATAAGCTCCGGGAGTAGTTACGAGCAGTACTTC

J gene: TRBJ1-4
clone size: .
D gene: .
V gene: TRBV28
CDR3 protein: CASSLIMIRQKRPEKLFF
CDR3 DNA: TGTGCCAGCAGTCTTATTATGATCCGACAGAAAAGACCTGAAAAACTGTTTTTT

J gene: TRBJ2-2
clone size: .
D gene: .
V gene: TRBV7-2
CDR3 protein: CASSLNRATGELFF
CDR3 DNA: TGTGCCAGCAGCTTAAACAGGGCCACCGGGGAGCTGTTTTTT

J gene: TRBJ2-7
clone size: .
D gene: .
V gene: TRBV4-1
CDR3 protein: CASSQGGDRSLEQYF
CDR3 DNA: TGCGCCAGCAGCCAAGGGGGGGACCGTTCGTTGGAGCAGTACTTC

J gene: TRBJ2-4
clone size: .
D gene: .
V gene: TRBV11-3
CDR3 protein: CASSLLGRENIQYF
CDR3 DNA: TGTGCCAGCAGCCTACTCGGACGGGAAAACATTCAGTACTTC

J gene: TRBJ2-7
clone size: .
D gene: TRBD1
V gene: TRBV9
CDR3 protein: CASSGTGDAYEQYF
CDR3 DNA: TGTGCCAGCAGCGGGACAGGGGACGCCTACGAGCAGTACTTC

J gene: TRBJ2-7
clone size: .
D gene: TRBD1
V gene: TRBV5-1
CDR3 protein: CASSATGTDYEQYF
CDR3 DNA: TGCGCCAGCAGCGCAACCGGGACAGACTACGAGCAGTACTTC

J gene: TRBJ1-1
clone size: few
D gene: .
V gene: TRBV4-3
CDR3 protein: CASSQEWGVLTEAFF
CDR3 DNA: TGCGCCAGCAGCCAAGAATGGGGAGTCCTCACGGAAGCTTTCTTT

J gene: TRBJ2-7
clone size: .
D gene: .
V gene: TRBV6-1
CDR3 protein: CASSSGNEQYF
CDR3 DNA: TGTGCCAGCAGTTCAGGGAACGAGCAGTACTTC

J gene: TRBJ1-1
clone size: .
D gene: .
V gene: TRBV7-3
CDR3 protein: CASSLGTLDNTEAFF
CDR3 DNA: TGTGCCAGCAGCTTAGGGACCTTGGACAACACTGAAGCTTTCTTT

J gene: TRBJ2-1
clone size: .
D gene: .
V gene: TRBV9
CDR3 protein: CASSVFGGDKQFF
CDR3 DNA: TGTGCCAGCAGCGTATTCGGGGGTGATAAGCAGTTCTTC

J gene: TRBJ1-5
clone size: .
D gene: .
V gene: TRBV28
CDR3 protein: CASSLGPGQFNQPQHF
CDR3 DNA: TGTGCCAGCAGTTTGGGCCCCGGACAGTTTAATCAGCCCCAGCATTTT

J gene: TRBJ2-1
clone size: .
D gene: .
V gene: TRBV30
CDR3 protein: CAWSGLRDHNEQFF
CDR3 DNA: TGTGCCTGGAGTGGTCTGAGGGATCACAATGAGCAGTTCTTC

J gene: TRBJ2-3
clone size: .
D gene: .
V gene: TRBV6-1
CDR3 protein: CASGGKGVRADTQYF
CDR3 DNA: TGTGCCAGCGGGGGGAAGGGGGTAAGGGCAGATACGCAGTATTTT

J gene: TRBJ1-1
clone size: .
D gene: .
V gene: TRBV30
CDR3 protein: CAWDRLENTEAFF
CDR3 DNA: TGTGCCTGGGACCGACTGGAGAACACTGAAGCTTTCTTT

J gene: TRBJ2-7
clone size: .
D gene: .
V gene: TRBV27
CDR3 protein: CASSLRSASTQTAEQYF
CDR3 DNA: TGTGCCAGCAGTTTAAGGTCAGCCTCAACCCAGACGGCCGAGCAGTACTTC

J gene: TRBJ2-3
clone size: .
D gene: .
V gene: TRBV21-1
CDR3 protein: CASSKVGTSGGTDTQYF
CDR3 DNA: TGTGCCAGCAGCAAAGTGGGGACTAGCGGGGGGACAGATACGCAGTATTTT

J gene: TRBJ1-2
clone size: .
D gene: .
V gene: TRBV2
CDR3 protein: CASRSDSFYGYTF
CDR3 DNA: TGTGCCAGCAGGTCGGACAGTTTTTATGGCTACACCTTC

J gene: TRBJ1-1
clone size: .
D gene: .
V gene: TRBV7-9
CDR3 protein: CASSLLQGRDTEAFF
CDR3 DNA: TGTGCCAGCAGCCTCTTGCAGGGAAGGGACACTGAAGCTTTCTTT

J gene: TRBJ1-2
clone size: once
D gene: TRBD1
V gene: TRBV27
CDR3 protein: CASSSDRGNGYTF
CDR3 DNA: TGTGCCAGCAGCTCTGACAGGGGCAATGGCTACACCTTC

J gene: TRBJ1-1
clone size: .
D gene: .
V gene: TRBV7-8
CDR3 protein: CASSLSKGTEAFF
CDR3 DNA: TGTGCCAGCAGCTTGAGTAAGGGGACTGAAGCTTTCTTT

J gene: TRBJ1-1
clone size: .
D gene: .
V gene: TRBV4-1
CDR3 protein: CASSPGTVNTEAFF
CDR3 DNA: TGCGCCAGCAGCCCGGGGACGGTAAACACTGAAGCTTTCTTT

J gene: TRBJ1-4
clone size: .
D gene: TRBD1
V gene: TRBV2
CDR3 protein: CASSDNRGAGTNEKLFF
CDR3 DNA: TGTGCCAGCAGTGACAACAGGGGAGCCGGGACTAATGAAAAACTGTTTTTT

J gene: TRBJ2-7
clone size: .
D gene: .
V gene: TRBV19
CDR3 protein: CASSRAVSSYEQYF
CDR3 DNA: TGTGCCAGTAGTCGGGCAGTCAGCTCCTACGAGCAGTACTTC

J gene: TRBJ2-5
clone size: .
D gene: .
V gene: TRBV7-2
CDR3 protein: CASSLIGGVGETQYF
CDR3 DNA: TGTGCCAGCAGCTTAATCGGGGGAGTGGGGGAGACCCAGTACTTC

J gene: TRBJ1-5
clone size: .
D gene: .
V gene: TRBV4-1
CDR3 protein: CASSQPIQGPNQPQHF
CDR3 DNA: TGCGCCAGCAGCCAACCTATCCAGGGGCCCAATCAGCCCCAGCATTTT

J gene: TRBJ2-1
clone size: .
D gene: .
V gene: TRBV6-6
CDR3 protein: CASSLQINEQFF
CDR3 DNA: TGTGCCAGCTCACTCCAGATCAATGAGCAGTTCTTC

J gene: TRBJ1-5
clone size: .
D gene: .
V gene: TRBV30
CDR3 protein: CAWTIGLEEPQHF
CDR3 DNA: TGTGCCTGGACCATCGGGCTCGAGGAACCCCAGCATTTT

J gene: TRBJ1-4
clone size: once
D gene: .
V gene: TRBV19
CDR3 protein: CASRQQGANEKLFF
CDR3 DNA: TGTGCCAGTAGACAACAGGGTGCTAATGAAAAACTGTTTTTT

J gene: TRBJ2-7
clone size: .
D gene: TRBD1
V gene: TRBV10-3
CDR3 protein: CAINVRDSSYEQYF
CDR3 DNA: TGTGCCATCAACGTCCGGGACAGCTCCTACGAGCAGTACTTC

J gene: TRBJ2-5
clone size: .
D gene: .
V gene: TRBV6-1
CDR3 protein: CASQGWETQYF
CDR3 DNA: TGTGCCAGCCAAGGTTGGGAGACCCAGTACTTC

J gene: TRBJ1-2
clone size: .
D gene: .
V gene: TRBV2
CDR3 protein: CASSGTANYGYTF
CDR3 DNA: TGTGCCAGCAGTGGGACGGCTAACTATGGCTACACCTTC

J gene: TRBJ2-7
clone size: .
D gene: TRBD1
V gene: TRBV30
CDR3 protein: CAWAYKGAFYEQYF
CDR3 DNA: TGTGCCTGGGCTTATAAGGGGGCCTTTTACGAGCAGTACTTC